This note documents a single T cell receptor (beta chain) sequence. Its antigen is currently unknown. Sequencing used immunoSEQ multiplex PCR; TCRdb keeps in-frame clones, though not all of them. Of 100,000 to 150,000 clones in the sample, about 89% were seen once. This sample is part of a study of T cell responses to AZD1222 COVID-19 vaccine. Study conclusions and caveats: No day 14 peak samples; only post-peak repertoires were characterized. Reportedly, nearly half of unique spike TCRs recognized epitopes outside B.1.351/B.1.1.7 mutations. Vaccination with two AZD1222 doses was followed by a rise in Spike-specific TCR breadth and depth. Among AZD1222 vaccinees, only 5 to 7 were seropositive at baseline.

Germline CDR1 reads SGHAT; CDR2 reads FQNNGV. V was clipped by 4 bases and J by 6 bases, with 10 bases between them. This CDR3 contains 14 residues. This material consisted of peripheral blood, taken on day 0 of AZD1222 vaccination. This chain joins TRBV11-2 and TRBJ2-6, with D uncertain. The origin of this receptor is an adult in good health. For the CDR3, the DNA is TGTGCCAGCAGCTCCCGTTTGACGGCCAACGTCCTGACTTTC. Translated: CASSSRLTANVLTF.